These 2 T cell receptor beta chains came from one sample sequenced in a study of shared clonotypes between healthy human individuals. The table came from immunoSEQ multiplex PCR; TCRdb's copy has only in-frame clones and leaves some out. The sample contains some 2.3 million clones, 93% of which appear only once. Sequencing input: naive CD4+ T cells from PBMCs. Subset reported: CD45RA+ positively selected. The source is a man younger than 30 in good health. Some clones in this sample may be carry-over from other donors' samples.

This chain uses TRBV28 with TRBJ2-7; D possibly uses TRBD1 or TRBD2 (5 bases each). Trimming shortened V by 6 bases and J by 3 bases, and 12 bases separated the two germline ends. The CDR3 is made up of 13 amino acids. CDR1 and CDR2 (germline): MDHEN, SYDVKM. Here the CDR3 reads CASSLGEIYEQYF. CDR3 coding DNA: TGTGCCAGCAGCTTGGGGGAGATCTACGAGCAGTACTTC.

The chain carries TRBV10-3 and TRBJ1-2; TRBD1 might be the D (6 bases). Germline V CDR1 and CDR2: ENHRY, SYGVKD. CDR3 length: 16 residues. With 10 bases removed from V and 2 bases from J, the gap between germline ends came to 23 bases. Here the CDR3 reads CATARVYTTGNYGYTF. CDR3 sequence (DNA): TGTGCCACGGCCCGGGTTTACACTACAGGGAACTATGGCTACACCTTC.